The 10 T cell receptor beta chains presented below share a single source sample, sequenced in a study of cytomegalovirus exposure and HLA in healthy donors. Use of 60 Vbeta and 13 Jbeta primers characterized the PCR. Sequencing was performed with immunoSEQ multiplex PCR; in TCRdb, only in-frame clones are kept and a portion is missing. The data show about 98,000 clones, about 74% seen once. The sample consisted of PBMCs. All receptors come from a male donor in good health and CMV-seronegative.

The V call is TRBV27, the J call TRBJ2-2, with D unclear. The CDR3 totals 11 residues. V shed 8 bases and J shed 3 bases, with 4 bases lying between them. The germline gives CDR1 MNHEY, CDR2 SMNVEV (reference sequence). The CDR3 here is CASGYTGELFF. In DNA form, the CDR3 reads TGTGCCAGCGGCTACACCGGGGAGCTGTTTTTT.

The rearrangement joins TRBV5-5 to TRBJ2-5; 9 bases match TRBD1. V was pared by 3 bases and J by 6 bases, with 15 bases of the junction left unmatched. Germline V lookup: CDR1 SGHKS, CDR2 YYEKEE (reference sequence). CDR3 size: 17 residues. CDR3 sequence (DNA): TGTGCCAGCAGCTGGTGGACAGGGGAGGGTCTGCGGCAGACCCAGTACTTC. Encoded protein: CASSWWTGEGLRQTQYF.

This rearrangement joins TRBV29-1 to TRBJ2-5, with D tentatively TRBD1 (6 bases). The ends were cut back, 8 bases at V and 2 bases at J, with 18 bases in the middle. CDR1 is SQVTM, CDR2 ANQGSEA, per germline. The CDR3 sequence is 14 residues long. Here the CDR3 DNA reads TGCAGCTTTCGGACCACAGGGCATCAAGAGACCCAGTACTTC. It is translated as CSFRTTGHQETQYF.

The CDR3 DNA reads TGCGCCAGCAGCGTGGACAGGGCCGACTACAATGAGCAGTTCTTC. It translates to CASSVDRADYNEQFF. V and J are TRBV5-1 and TRBJ2-1; 8 nucleotides align to TRBD1. V trimming: 4 bases; J trimming: 3 bases; junction bases outside the gene matches: 6. The CDR3 runs to 15 residues. CDR1 and CDR2 (germline): SGHRS, YFSETQ.

The genes are TRBV7-3 and TRBJ2-3, with D tentatively TRBD1 (5 bases). The CDR3 sequence is 15 residues long. Trimming removed 1 base at V and 6 bases at J, with 14 bases between. Germline loops: CDR1 SGHTA, CDR2 FQGTGA. Here the CDR3 reads CASSLIGAVGDTQYF. CDR3 coding DNA: TGTGCCAGCAGCTTAATAGGGGCGGTGGGGGATACGCAGTATTTT.

This clone has a single count. The V and J genes are TRBV6-6 and TRBJ2-7; 11 nucleotides align to TRBD1. Trimming removed 7 bases from V and 2 bases from J; junction bases left unmatched: 7. This CDR3 has 15 residues. Germline-derived CDR1 and CDR2 are MNHNY and SVGAGI (reference sequence). The CDR3 DNA is TGTGCCAGCATCTCTGGACAGGGGGCCGCCTACGAGCAGTACTTC. It encodes CASISGQGAAYEQYF.

The table lists this clone with a count of one. The V call is TRBV7-9, the J call TRBJ1-4; the D gene is possibly TRBD1 (6 bases). This CDR3 comprises 16 residues. Per germline, CDR1 SEHNR and CDR2 FQNEAQ (reference sequence). Trimming removed 2 bases from V and 0 bases from J, with 10 bases in between. In DNA, the CDR3 is TGTGCCAGCAGCTTAACAAGGACAGCAACTAATGAAAAACTGTTTTTT. It encodes CASSLTRTATNEKLFF.

This clone has a handful of counts. V gene TRBV28 combines with J gene TRBJ1-1; TRBD1 matches at 9 bases. The V gene's germline CDR1 is MDHEN and CDR2 SYDVKM. The CDR3 consists of 14 residues. V lost 8 bases, J lost 1 base, and 5 bases stayed unmatched. In nucleotides, the CDR3 is TGTGCCAGCCAATCGGGACAGGGGAACACTGAAGCTTTCTTT. Amino acid sequence: CASQSGQGNTEAFF.

This clone was observed a few times. The genes are TRBV6-6 and TRBJ2-2; 7 bases map to TRBD2. Trimming took 0 bases from V and 13 from J; bases not matched to a gene: 5. Per the germline V gene, CDR1 is MNHNY and CDR2 is SVGAGI (reference sequence). The CDR3 is 13 amino acids. This CDR3 is CASSYSAGVGLFF. CDR3 DNA: TGTGCCAGCAGTTACTCTGCGGGGGTGGGGCTGTTTTTT.

This chain uses TRBV19 with TRBJ1-2; 7 bases align to TRBD1. The V and J ends lost 3 bases and 3 bases, in that order; junction bases with no gene match: 4. In germline, CDR1 is LNHDA, CDR2 SQIVND (reference sequence). The CDR3 has 14 residues. The CDR3 loop reads CASSMEGADYGYTF. Written as DNA, the CDR3 is TGTGCCAGTAGTATGGAGGGGGCGGACTATGGCTACACCTTC. The full variable domain, completed using reference TRBV19 and TRBJ1-2, is DGGITQSPKYLFRKEGQNVTLSCEQNLNHDAMYWYRQDPGQGLRLIYYSQIVNDFQKGDIAEGYSVSREKKESFPLTVTSAQKNPTAFYLCASSMEGADYGYTFGSGTRLTVV.